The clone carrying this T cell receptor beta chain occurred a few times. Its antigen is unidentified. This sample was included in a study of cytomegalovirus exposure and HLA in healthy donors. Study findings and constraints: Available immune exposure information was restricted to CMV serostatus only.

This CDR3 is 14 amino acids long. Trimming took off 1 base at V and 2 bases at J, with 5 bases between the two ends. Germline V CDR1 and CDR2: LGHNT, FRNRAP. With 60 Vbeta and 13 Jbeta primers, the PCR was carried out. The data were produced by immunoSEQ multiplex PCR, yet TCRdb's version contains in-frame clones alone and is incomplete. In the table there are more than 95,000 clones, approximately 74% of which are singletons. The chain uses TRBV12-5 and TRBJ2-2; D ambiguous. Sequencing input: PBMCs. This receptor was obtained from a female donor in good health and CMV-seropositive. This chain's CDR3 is CASGLDRNTGELFF. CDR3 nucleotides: TGTGCTAGTGGTTTGGACAGAAACACCGGGGAGCTGTTTTTT.